Presented here are 30 T cell receptor beta chains from one specimen sequenced in a study of response to subunit inactivated influenza vaccine. TCRdb redid the calling of the RT-PCR reads with MiXCR, one entry per CDR3 protein. The data show around 650,000 distinct CDR3 sequences, around a sixth seen once. Here the sequenced sample was PBMCs from blood, taken about 13 days after vaccination. These receptors originate from a man aged 50-59 years who received an inactivated influenza vaccine.

The chain combines TRBV7-9 with TRBJ1-4; D is possibly TRBD1 (5 bases). The CDR3 has 14 residues. Germline CDR1 and CDR2: SEHNR and FQNEAQ (reference sequence). The V gene lost 5 bases and the J gene lost 0 bases, with 7 bases spanning the gap. The CDR3 nucleotides read TGTGCCAGCAGCCGGACAACAACTAATGAAAAACTGTTTTTT. It encodes CASSRTTTNEKLFF.

This clonotype has just a few counts. J is TRBJ2-1 and V is TRBV5-1; 7 nucleotides align to TRBD2. Germline V gene lookup returns CDR1 SGHRS and CDR2 YFSETQ. The CDR3 extends over 13 amino acids. J lost 9 bases, V lost 5 bases, and 8 bases had no gene match. In nucleotides, the CDR3 is TGCGCCAGCAGTGAGACGACTAGCAGTGAGCAGTTCTTC. Protein sequence: CASSETTSSEQFF.

This clonotype has more than one count but fewer than ten. The chain joins TRBV7-8 to TRBJ1-5, with D uncertain. The germline V gene has CDR1 SGHVS and CDR2 FQNEAQ. The CDR3 is 15 residues long. The germline V and J ends were trimmed by 3 bases and 7 bases, with 16 bases remaining between them. CDR3 sequence: CASSFGQIGSQPQHF. CDR3 nucleotide sequence: TGTGCCAGCAGCTTTGGTCAAATAGGTAGCCAGCCCCAGCATTTT.

The chain joins TRBV6-2 or TRBV6-3 to TRBJ2-2; D uncertain. CDR3 size: 14 residues. Germline loops: CDR1 MNHEY, CDR2 SVGEGT. Between the trimmed V and J ends, which lost 0 bases and 4 bases, there was a span of 6 bases. CDR3 loop: CASSYSFRTGELFF. CDR3 coding DNA: TGTGCCAGCAGTTACTCGTTCCGCACCGGGGAGCTGTTTTTT.

The chain is built from TRBV24-1 and TRBJ2-3; 11 positions agree with TRBD1. Germline V gene sequence: CDR1 KGHDR, CDR2 SFDVKD. V shed 4 bases and J 1 base; nucleotides not matched to a gene: 3. The CDR3 covers 16 residues. The CDR3 sequence is CATSDLGQGGTDTQYF. CDR3 DNA sequence: TGTGCCACCAGTGACCTGGGACAGGGGGGCACAGATACGCAGTATTTT.

This chain connects TRBV19 to TRBJ1-6, with a weak D call TRBD1 (5 bases). The CDR3 contains 14 residues. In germline, CDR1 is LNHDA, CDR2 SQIVND (reference sequence). Trimming left V 3 bases short and J 7 bases short, with 10 bases between. CDR3 protein: CASSMVGRNSPLHF. The CDR3 nucleotides are TGTGCCAGTAGTATGGTGGGGCGGAATTCACCCCTCCACTTT.

There are a few counts of this clonotype. The V and J genes are TRBV6-1 and TRBJ2-1, with D perhaps TRBD1 (6 bases). Germline-derived CDR1 and CDR2 are MNHNS and SASEGT. V lost 6 bases and J 4 bases, leaving 13 bases between the germline ends. The CDR3 sequence is 14 residues long. CDR3 in amino acids: CASRTGHQYNEQFF. CDR3 DNA: TGTGCCAGCAGGACAGGACACCAATACAATGAGCAGTTCTTC.

The chain joins TRBV5-1 to TRBJ2-1, with D maybe TRBD2 (5 bases). CDR1 is SGHRS, CDR2 YFSETQ, per germline. V lost 0 bases and J lost 2, with 12 bases in between. This CDR3 comprises 16 residues. CDR3 protein: CASSLEGAVTYNEQFF. The CDR3 DNA reads TGCGCCAGCAGCTTGGAGGGAGCGGTTACCTACAATGAGCAGTTCTTC.

This clonotype was seen a few times. The chain combines TRBV6-1 with TRBJ2-1; D is unclear. Trimming removed 1 base at V and 4 bases at J, with 5 bases between. CDR1 and CDR2 (germline): MNHNS, SASEGT. This CDR3 has 13 residues. The CDR3: CASSEGEYNEQFF. The CDR3 region has the DNA TGTGCCAGCAGTGAAGGGGAATACAATGAGCAGTTCTTC.

For this clonotype: Being one base from a much bigger clone, this may be a read error. The chain recombines TRBV2 with TRBJ2-1; D is possibly TRBD1 or TRBD2 (5 bases each). The CDR3 length is 16 residues. Germline CDR1 reads SNHLY; CDR2 reads FYNNEI. Trimming removed 6 bases at V and 8 bases at J, with 23 bases between. The CDR3, as DNA: TGTGCCAGCAGCTCCCACGGTACTAGGGGATCCGATGAGCAGTTCTTC. Translating it yields CASSSHGTRGSDEQFF.

This clonotype was seen a handful of times. The rearrangement uses TRBV10-3 and TRBJ1-4, with TRBD1 matching over 8 bases. With 2 bases clipped from V and 7 bases from J, the junction kept 6 bases outside the gene matches. Germline V gives CDR1 ENHRY, CDR2 SYGVKD. The CDR3 contains 15 residues. The CDR3 sequence: CAISETGTGFEKLFF. CDR3 DNA: TGTGCCATCAGTGAGACGGGGACAGGATTTGAAAAACTGTTTTTT.

This clonotype was counted between two and nine times. The chain uses TRBV7-9 and TRBJ2-1; maybe TRBD1 (6 bases). The CDR3 has 14 residues. CDR1 is SEHNR, CDR2 FQNEAQ, per germline (reference sequence). Trimming shortened V by 5 bases and J by 9 bases, and 17 bases separated the two germline ends. CDR3 sequence: CASSIPLQGREQFF. Written as DNA, the CDR3 is TGTGCCAGCAGCATACCCCTACAGGGTCGTGAGCAGTTCTTC.

This chain uses TRBV30 with TRBJ1-2, with 7 bases matching TRBD1. The CDR3 is 14 amino acids. V lost 5 bases, J lost 8 bases, and 14 bases stayed unmatched. Looked up from germline, CDR1 is GTSNPN and CDR2 is SVGIG (reference sequence). This CDR3 is CAWGRQGTSSGYTF. The DNA for the CDR3 is TGTGCCTGGGGTAGACAGGGTACGTCGTCGGGCTACACCTTC.

This clonotype came up a few times. J is TRBJ1-1 and V is TRBV7-2; D not resolved. This CDR3 spans 16 amino acids. With 0 bases removed from V and 2 bases from J, the gap between germline ends came to 13 bases. In germline, CDR1 is SGHTA, CDR2 FQGNSA. The CDR3 loop is CASSLASRRLNTEAFF. The CDR3 DNA is TGTGCCAGCAGCTTAGCGTCGAGGCGGTTAAACACTGAAGCTTTCTTT.

This clonotype was detected a few times. The chain is built from TRBV9 and TRBJ2-3, with D perhaps being TRBD1 or TRBD2 (5 bases each). The CDR3 has 14 residues. Germline assignment: CDR1 SGDLS and CDR2 YYNGEE. Trimming pared 1 base from V and 4 bases from J, leaving 10 bases between. This chain's CDR3 is CASSVSRGSDTQYF. DNA for the CDR3: TGTGCCAGCAGCGTATCTCGGGGCTCAGATACGCAGTATTTT.

V usage is TRBV15 and J usage is TRBJ2-7; no clear D gene. The CDR3 sequence is 14 residues long. Germline loops: CDR1 LNHNV, CDR2 YYDKDF (reference sequence). Trimming took 1 base from V and 0 from J, leaving 7 bases between them. CDR3 sequence (DNA): TGTGCCACCAGCAGAGTCCAGAGCTCCTACGAGCAGTACTTC. The encoded protein is CATSRVQSSYEQYF.

The V gene is TRBV2, the J gene TRBJ2-1; 10 positions match TRBD1. The CDR3 has 19 residues. Per the germline V gene, CDR1 is SNHLY and CDR2 is FYNNEI. J was trimmed by 0 bases and V by 11 bases; bases with no gene match: 19. CDR3 sequence reads: CALSFSGQGLRSSYNEQFF. The CDR3 bases are TGTGCCCTCAGTTTTTCGGGACAGGGGCTTCGAAGCTCCTACAATGAGCAGTTCTTC.

This clonotype was seen a few times. The chain couples TRBV9 to TRBJ1-6, with D perhaps matching TRBD1 (6 bases). Germline CDR1 is SGDLS and CDR2 is YYNGEE. Trimming removed 4 bases at V and 2 bases at J, with 10 bases between. CDR3 length: 15 amino acids. CDR3 sequence: CASSLRGTYNSPLHF. Here the CDR3 DNA reads TGTGCCAGCAGCCTCAGGGGAACCTATAATTCACCCCTCCACTTT. Drawing the rest from reference TRBV9 and TRBJ1-6, the complete variable domain is DSGVTQTPKHLITATGQRVTLRCSPRSGDLSVYWYQQSLDQGLQFLIQYYNGEERAKGNILERFSAQQFPDLHSELNLSSLELGDSALYFCASSLRGTYNSPLHFGNGTRLTVT.

This clonotype has ten or more counts. The chain carries TRBV2 and TRBJ2-2; D uncertain. The length of the CDR3 is 14 residues. The germline gives CDR1 SNHLY, CDR2 FYNNEI. V gave up 4 bases and J gave up 7 bases, with 13 bases separating them. In DNA form, the CDR3 reads TGTGCCAGCAGTGCCAGACCCGACGTCGGGGAGCTGTTTTTT. This gives the protein CASSARPDVGELFF.

J is TRBJ2-6 and V is TRBV18; D may be TRBD1 or TRBD2 (5 bases each). CDR1 KGHSH and CDR2 LQKENI come from the germline V gene. Trimming left V 5 bases short and J 0 bases short, with 20 bases between. The CDR3 is 19 amino acids. The CDR3 DNA reads TGTGCCAGCTCATCTTTTGCCCCGGGACCGCACTCTGGGGCCAACGTCCTGACTTTC. This codes for CASSSFAPGPHSGANVLTF.

This clonotype was seen a few times. This chain uses TRBV5-6 with TRBJ2-1, with unresolved D. Trimming took off 0 bases at V and 0 bases at J, with 10 bases between the two ends. Germline-derived CDR1 and CDR2 are SGHDT and YYEEEE. This CDR3 comprises 16 residues. The CDR3 loop reads CASSLVLKSSYNEQFF. Written as DNA, the CDR3 is TGTGCCAGCAGCTTGGTACTGAAAAGCTCCTACAATGAGCAGTTCTTC. The full variable domain, with the rest looked up from reference TRBV5-6 and TRBJ2-1, is DAGVTQSPTHLIKTRGQQVTLRCSPKSGHDTVSWYQQALGQGPQFIFQYYEEEERQRGNFPDRFSGHQFPNYSSELNVNALLLGDSALYLCASSLVLKSSYNEQFFGPGTRLTVL.

The V and J genes are TRBV20-1 and TRBJ1-4, with D possibly TRBD1 on 6 matching bases. Germline CDR1 and CDR2: DFQATT and SNEGSKA (reference sequence). This CDR3 has 13 amino acids. Trimming took off 6 bases at V and 5 bases at J, with 13 bases between the two ends. The CDR3 protein is CSAARGLNEKLFF. CDR3 bases: TGCAGTGCGGCCCGGGGGCTGAATGAAAAACTGTTTTTT.

This chain connects TRBV11-2 to TRBJ2-7, with D unresolved. The germline gives CDR1 SGHAT, CDR2 FQNNGV. Trimming removed 1 base from V and 4 bases from J, with 20 bases in between. The CDR3 has 17 residues. The CDR3 here is CASSLVFMQARPYEQYF. The CDR3 region has the DNA TGTGCCAGCAGCTTAGTTTTTATGCAGGCGAGACCATACGAGCAGTACTTC.

This clonotype came up a few times. The gene calls are TRBV20-1 and TRBJ2-5; D is possibly TRBD2 (5 bases). This CDR3 spans 14 amino acids. V dropped 4 bases and J dropped 4 bases, with 16 bases sitting between them. CDR1 is DFQATT, CDR2 SNEGSKA, per germline (reference sequence). CDR3 DNA: TGCAGTGCTAAAAACACCCTAAGCGGAGAGACCCAGTACTTC. It encodes CSAKNTLSGETQYF.

This clonotype was detected only a few times. The chain recombines TRBV2 with TRBJ2-7; D uncertain. Per germline, CDR1 SNHLY and CDR2 FYNNEI. Trimming removed 7 bases at V and 2 bases at J, with 15 bases between. This CDR3 has 14 amino acids. CDR3 loop: CASNGRVGAYEQYF. The CDR3 DNA is TGTGCCAGCAACGGTAGGGTTGGGGCCTACGAGCAGTACTTC.

This clonotype was counted between two and nine times. The V and J genes are TRBV11-2 and TRBJ2-7; the match to TRBD1 covers 9 bases. There are 16 residues in the CDR3. Germline V gene data show CDR1 as SGHAT and CDR2 as FQNNGV. V trimming: 2 bases; J trimming: 6 bases; junction bases outside the gene matches: 11. CDR3 loop: CASSLYIQGAFGEQYF. In nucleotides, the CDR3 is TGTGCCAGCAGCTTATACATACAGGGGGCGTTTGGCGAGCAGTACTTC.

This chain uses TRBV28 with TRBJ2-5; 13 bases match TRBD2. J gave up 4 bases and V 5 bases, and 7 bases lay outside the gene matches. This CDR3 is 16 amino acids long. In germline, CDR1 is MDHEN, CDR2 SYDVKM. CDR3 sequence reads: CASSPAGLAGRETQYF. The CDR3 DNA follows: TGTGCCAGCAGTCCAGCGGGACTAGCGGGAAGAGAGACCCAGTACTTC.

The chain couples TRBV15 to TRBJ2-1, with TRBD2 matching 9 bases. CDR3 length equals 15 residues. The junction had 10 bases not matched to a gene; V was cut back by 5 bases and J by 8 bases. CDR1 and CDR2 (germline): LNHNV, YYDKDF (reference sequence). The CDR3 reads CATSRRREGQDEQFF. The CDR3 bases are TGTGCCACCAGCCGGAGGCGGGAGGGCCAAGATGAGCAGTTCTTC. The whole variable domain, remainder taken from reference TRBV15 and TRBJ2-1, is DAMVIQNPRYQVTQFGKPVTLSCSQTLNHNVMYWYQQKSSQAPKLLFHYYDKDFNNEADTPDNFQSRRPNTSFCFLDIRSPGLGDTAMYLCATSRRREGQDEQFFGPGTRLTVL.

The V and J genes are TRBV28 and TRBJ2-1; D tentatively reads TRBD1 or TRBD2 (5 bases each). This CDR3 spans 14 amino acids. V was trimmed by 3 bases and J by 9 bases, leaving 15 bases between them. The germline gives CDR1 MDHEN, CDR2 SYDVKM. CDR3 residues: CASSLTGLPGEQFF. CDR3 in DNA: TGTGCCAGCAGTTTGACGGGGCTCCCGGGTGAGCAGTTCTTC.

This clonotype showed up just a few times. The chain uses TRBV11-3 and TRBJ2-1, with D uncertain. The CDR3 has 16 amino acids. Trimming removed 2 bases from V and 7 bases from J, with 18 bases in between. Germline values: CDR1 SGHNT, CDR2 YENEEA. The CDR3 region is CASSLFGQATTNEQFF. CDR3 coding DNA: TGTGCCAGCAGCTTATTTGGTCAGGCTACAACGAATGAGCAGTTCTTC.